Below are 3 T cell receptor beta chains sequenced from a single sample in a study of cytomegalovirus exposure and HLA in healthy donors. The study ran its PCR with 60 Vbeta and 13 Jbeta primers. The protocol was immunoSEQ multiplex PCR, while the TCRdb copy is restricted to in-frame clones and leaves out a portion. The table includes 180,000 or so clones, around 80% detected once. Sequencing was done on a sample of PBMCs. The receptor source for this set is a woman in her thirties in good health and CMV-seropositive.

The chain has TRBV13 and TRBJ1-1; D may be TRBD1 (5 bases). The CDR3 loop spans 16 amino acids. The V and J ends lost 4 bases and 1 base respectively, with 16 bases between them. Germline V gene sequence: CDR1 PRHDT, CDR2 FYEKMQ (reference sequence). CDR3 in DNA: TGTGCCAGCAGCTCTGGGCCGGGGGTTGGGAACACTGAAGCTTTCTTT. Amino acids: CASSSGPGVGNTEAFF.

This clone showed up just once. CDR3 protein: CASSQEGAANQPQHF. CDR3 DNA sequence: TGCGCCAGCAGCCAAGAAGGAGCAGCCAATCAGCCCCAGCATTTT. The chain employs TRBV4-3 and TRBJ1-5; D is unclear. Trimming cost V 0 bases and J 3 bases, with 9 bases left between them. Germline V gives CDR1 LGHNA, CDR2 YSLEER. There are 15 residues in the CDR3.

Note on this clone: The same CDR3 can be traced to other DNA sequences in this sample. The chain couples TRBV7-9 to TRBJ2-3; D is possibly TRBD2 (5 bases). V was trimmed by 1 base and J by 3 bases, leaving 5 bases between them. The CDR3 covers 13 residues. Per the germline V gene, CDR1 is SEHNR and CDR2 is FQNEAQ (reference sequence). The CDR3 is CASSLGGTDTQYF. CDR3 in DNA: TGTGCCAGCAGCTTAGGAGGGACAGATACGCAGTATTTT.